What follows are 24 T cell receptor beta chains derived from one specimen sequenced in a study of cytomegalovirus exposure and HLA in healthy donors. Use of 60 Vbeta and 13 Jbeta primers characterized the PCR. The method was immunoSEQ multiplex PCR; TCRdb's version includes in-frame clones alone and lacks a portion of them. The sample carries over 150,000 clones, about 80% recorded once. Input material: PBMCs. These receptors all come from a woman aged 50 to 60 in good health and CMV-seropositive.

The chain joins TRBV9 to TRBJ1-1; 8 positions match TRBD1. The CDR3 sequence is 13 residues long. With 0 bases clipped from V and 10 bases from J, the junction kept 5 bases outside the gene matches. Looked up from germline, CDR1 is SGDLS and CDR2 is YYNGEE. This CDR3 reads CASSVDGTGGAFF. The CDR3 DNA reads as TGTGCCAGCAGCGTAGACGGAACAGGGGGAGCTTTCTTT.

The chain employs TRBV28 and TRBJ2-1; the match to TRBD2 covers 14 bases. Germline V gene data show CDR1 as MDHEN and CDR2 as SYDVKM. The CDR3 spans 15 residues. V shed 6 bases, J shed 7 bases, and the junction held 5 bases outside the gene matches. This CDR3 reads CASSLTSGGVNEQFF. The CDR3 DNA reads TGTGCCAGCAGCTTGACTAGCGGGGGGGTGAATGAGCAGTTCTTC.

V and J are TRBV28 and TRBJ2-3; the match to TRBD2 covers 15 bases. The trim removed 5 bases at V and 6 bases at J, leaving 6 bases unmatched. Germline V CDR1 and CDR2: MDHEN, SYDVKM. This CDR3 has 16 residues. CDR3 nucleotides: TGTGCCAGCAGTCCCACAGGGACTAGCGGGAGGGATACGCAGTATTTT. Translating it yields CASSPTGTSGRDTQYF.

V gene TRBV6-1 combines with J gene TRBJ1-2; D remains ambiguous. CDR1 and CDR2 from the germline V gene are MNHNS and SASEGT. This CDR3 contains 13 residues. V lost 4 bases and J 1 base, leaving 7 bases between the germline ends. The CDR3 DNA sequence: TGTGCCAGCAGTGGCGTGATTAACTATGGCTACACCTTC. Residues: CASSGVINYGYTF.

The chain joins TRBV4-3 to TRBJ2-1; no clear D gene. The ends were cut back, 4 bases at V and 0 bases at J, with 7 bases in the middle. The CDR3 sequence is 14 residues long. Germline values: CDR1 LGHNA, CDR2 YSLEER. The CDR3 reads CASSPGLSYNEQFF. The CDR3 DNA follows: TGCGCCAGCAGCCCGGGTCTCTCCTACAATGAGCAGTTCTTC.

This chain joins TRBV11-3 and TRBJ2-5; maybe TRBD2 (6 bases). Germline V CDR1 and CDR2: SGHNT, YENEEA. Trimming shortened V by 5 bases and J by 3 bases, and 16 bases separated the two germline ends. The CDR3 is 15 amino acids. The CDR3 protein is CASSTPRDFKETQYF. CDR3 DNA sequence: TGTGCCAGCAGCACACCCCGGGACTTCAAAGAGACCCAGTACTTC.

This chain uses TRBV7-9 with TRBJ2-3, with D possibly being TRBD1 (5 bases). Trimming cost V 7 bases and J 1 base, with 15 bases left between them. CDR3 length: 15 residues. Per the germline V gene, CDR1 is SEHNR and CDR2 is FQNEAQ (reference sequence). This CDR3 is CASMTASFGTDTQYF. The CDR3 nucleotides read TGTGCCAGCATGACAGCCTCCTTCGGCACAGATACGCAGTATTTT.

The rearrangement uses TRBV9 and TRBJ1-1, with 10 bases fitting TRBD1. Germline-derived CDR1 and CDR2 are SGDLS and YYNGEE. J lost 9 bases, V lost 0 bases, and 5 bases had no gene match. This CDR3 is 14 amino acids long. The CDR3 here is CASSVGGGQGKAFF. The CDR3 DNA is TGTGCCAGCAGCGTAGGGGGGGGACAGGGGAAAGCTTTCTTT.

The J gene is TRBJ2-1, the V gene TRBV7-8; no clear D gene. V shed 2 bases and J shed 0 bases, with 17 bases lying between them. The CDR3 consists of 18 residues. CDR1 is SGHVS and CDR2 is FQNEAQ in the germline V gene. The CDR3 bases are TGTGCCAGCAGCTTAAACACAATCCTCCCAATCTCCTACAATGAGCAGTTCTTC. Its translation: CASSLNTILPISYNEQFF.

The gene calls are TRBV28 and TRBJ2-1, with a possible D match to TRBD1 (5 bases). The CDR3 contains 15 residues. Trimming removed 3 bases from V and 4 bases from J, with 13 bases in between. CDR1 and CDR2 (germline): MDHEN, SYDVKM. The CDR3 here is CASSFLQELYNEQFF. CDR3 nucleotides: TGTGCCAGCAGTTTTCTACAGGAGTTGTACAATGAGCAGTTCTTC. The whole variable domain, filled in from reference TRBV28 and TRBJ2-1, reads DVKVTQSSRYLVKRTGEKVFLECVQDMDHENMFWYRQDPGLGLRLIYFSYDVKMKEKGDIPEGYSVSREKKERFSLILESASTNQTSMYLCASSFLQELYNEQFFGPGTRLTVL.

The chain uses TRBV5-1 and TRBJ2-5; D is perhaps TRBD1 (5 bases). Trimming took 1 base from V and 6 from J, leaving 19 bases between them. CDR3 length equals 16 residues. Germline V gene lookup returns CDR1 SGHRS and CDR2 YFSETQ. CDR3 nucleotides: TGCGCCAGCAGCTTGTGGACACCTCCGTCCTTACAGACCCAGTACTTC. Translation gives CASSLWTPPSLQTQYF.

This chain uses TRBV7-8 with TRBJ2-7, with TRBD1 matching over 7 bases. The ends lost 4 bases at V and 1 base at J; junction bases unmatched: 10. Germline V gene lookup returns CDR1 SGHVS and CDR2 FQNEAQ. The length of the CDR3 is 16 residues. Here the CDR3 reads CASSSSGGSTSYEQYF. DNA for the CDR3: TGTGCCAGCAGCTCATCAGGGGGATCTACTTCCTACGAGCAGTACTTC.

The CDR3 DNA follows: TGTGCCAGCCACCCTATGAGGGGGCCAGGGGGTGAAGCTAATGAAAAACTGTTTTTT. This codes for CASHPMRGPGGEANEKLFF. The chain has TRBV7-2 and TRBJ1-4, with 7 bases lining up with TRBD1. In germline, CDR1 is SGHTA, CDR2 FQGNSA. After removal of 8 bases from V and 3 bases from J, the junction contained 21 bases not matched to a gene. The CDR3 covers 19 residues. The complete variable domain, with remaining parts taken from reference TRBV7-2 and TRBJ1-4, reads GAGVSQSPSNKVTEKGKDVELRCDPISGHTALYWYRQSLGQGLEFLIYFQGNSAPDKSGLPSDRFSAERTGGSVSTLTIQRTQQEDSAVYLCASHPMRGPGGEANEKLFFGSGTQLSVL.

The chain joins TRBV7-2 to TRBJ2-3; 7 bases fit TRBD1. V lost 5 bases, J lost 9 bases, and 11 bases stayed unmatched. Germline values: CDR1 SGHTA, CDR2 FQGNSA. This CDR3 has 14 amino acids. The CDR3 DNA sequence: TGTGCCAGCAGCGCCGACAGGGTGCTAGGGACGCAGTATTTT. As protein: CASSADRVLGTQYF.

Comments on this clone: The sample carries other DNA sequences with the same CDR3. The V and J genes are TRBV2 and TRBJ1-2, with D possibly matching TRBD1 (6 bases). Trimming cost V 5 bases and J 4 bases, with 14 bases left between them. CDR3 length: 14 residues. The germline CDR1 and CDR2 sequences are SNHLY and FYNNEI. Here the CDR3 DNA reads TGTGCCAGCAGTACGGACAGCGCTATCTATGGCTACACCTTC. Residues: CASSTDSAIYGYTF.

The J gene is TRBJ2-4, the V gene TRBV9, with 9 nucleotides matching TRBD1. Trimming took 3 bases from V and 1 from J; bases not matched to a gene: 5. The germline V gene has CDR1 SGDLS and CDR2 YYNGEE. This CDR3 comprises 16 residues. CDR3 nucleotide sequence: TGTGCCAGCAGCGCCGGGACAGGGAGGGCCAAAAACATTCAGTACTTC. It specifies CASSAGTGRAKNIQYF. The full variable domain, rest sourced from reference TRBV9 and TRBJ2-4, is DSGVTQTPKHLITATGQRVTLRCSPRSGDLSVYWYQQSLDQGLQFLIQYYNGEERAKGNILERFSAQQFPDLHSELNLSSLELGDSALYFCASSAGTGRAKNIQYFGAGTRLSVL.

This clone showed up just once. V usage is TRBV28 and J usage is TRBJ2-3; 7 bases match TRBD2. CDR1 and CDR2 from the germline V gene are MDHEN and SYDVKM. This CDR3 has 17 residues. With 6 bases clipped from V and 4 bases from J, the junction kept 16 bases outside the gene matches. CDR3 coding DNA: TGTGCCAGCAGCATAATCTGGGGGGGTCAGTCGGCAGATACGCAGTATTTT. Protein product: CASSIIWGGQSADTQYF.

CDR3 nucleotides: TGCGCCAGCAGCCAAAATCGACGGGGGGCCTACGAGCAGTACTTC. This codes for CASSQNRRGAYEQYF. The chain is built from TRBV4-1 and TRBJ2-7, with 7 positions matching TRBD2. J lost 2 bases, V lost 2 bases, and 6 bases had no gene match. Germline assignment: CDR1 MGHRA and CDR2 YSYEKL. The CDR3 extends over 15 amino acids.

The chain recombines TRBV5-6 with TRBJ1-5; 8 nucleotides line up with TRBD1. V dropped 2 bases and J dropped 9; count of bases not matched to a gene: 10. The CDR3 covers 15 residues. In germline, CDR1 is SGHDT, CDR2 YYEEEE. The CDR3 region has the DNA TGTGCCAGCAGCTTCTTAACAGGGGGGACTCGGCCCCAGCATTTT. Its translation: CASSFLTGGTRPQHF.

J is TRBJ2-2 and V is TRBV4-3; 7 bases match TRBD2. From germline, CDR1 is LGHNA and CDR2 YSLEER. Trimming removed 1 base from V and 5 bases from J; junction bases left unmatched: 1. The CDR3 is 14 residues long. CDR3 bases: TGCGCCAGCAGCCAAGGGGAGGGTACCGGGGAGCTGTTTTTT. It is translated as CASSQGEGTGELFF.

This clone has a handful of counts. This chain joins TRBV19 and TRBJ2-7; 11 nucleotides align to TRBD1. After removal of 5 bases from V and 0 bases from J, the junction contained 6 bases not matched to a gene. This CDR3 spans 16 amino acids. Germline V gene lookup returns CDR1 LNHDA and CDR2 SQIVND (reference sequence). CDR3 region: CASSPRDRGSSYEQYF. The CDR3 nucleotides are TGTGCCAGTAGTCCGCGGGACAGGGGGAGCTCCTACGAGCAGTACTTC.

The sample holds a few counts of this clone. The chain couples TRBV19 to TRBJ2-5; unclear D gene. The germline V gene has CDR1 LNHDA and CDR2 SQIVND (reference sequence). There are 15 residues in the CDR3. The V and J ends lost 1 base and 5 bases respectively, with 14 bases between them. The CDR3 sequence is CASSIVGQTAETQYF. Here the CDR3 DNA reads TGTGCCAGTAGTATAGTTGGGCAGACGGCGGAGACCCAGTACTTC.

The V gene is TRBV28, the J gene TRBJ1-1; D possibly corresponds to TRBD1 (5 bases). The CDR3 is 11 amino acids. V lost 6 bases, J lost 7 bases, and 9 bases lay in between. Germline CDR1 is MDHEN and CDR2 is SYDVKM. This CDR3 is CASRLRDEAFF. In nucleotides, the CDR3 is TGTGCCAGCAGGCTCAGGGATGAAGCTTTCTTT.

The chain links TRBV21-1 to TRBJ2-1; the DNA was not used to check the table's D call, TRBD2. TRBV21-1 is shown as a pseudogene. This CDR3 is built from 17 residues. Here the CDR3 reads CASSKRSGKGSYNEQFF. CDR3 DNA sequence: TGTGCCAGCAGCAAACGTAGCGGGAAAGGGTCCTACAATGAGCAGTTCTTC.